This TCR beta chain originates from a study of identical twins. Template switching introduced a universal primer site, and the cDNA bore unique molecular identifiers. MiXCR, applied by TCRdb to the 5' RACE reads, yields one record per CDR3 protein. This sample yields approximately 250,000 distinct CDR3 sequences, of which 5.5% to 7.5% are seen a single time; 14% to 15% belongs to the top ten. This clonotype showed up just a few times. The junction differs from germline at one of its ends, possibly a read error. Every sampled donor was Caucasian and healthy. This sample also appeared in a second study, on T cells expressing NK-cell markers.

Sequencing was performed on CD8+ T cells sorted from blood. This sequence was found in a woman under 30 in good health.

The CDR3 nucleotides read TGTGCCAGCAGCCTTTCCGGTCCCACCTTC. Encoded protein: CASSLSGPTF. The rearrangement links TRBV2 to TRBJ2-7; D is ambiguous. The CDR3 is 10 amino acids. Looked up from germline, CDR1 is SNHLY and CDR2 is FYNNEI.